The 25 T cell receptor beta chains listed next were all sequenced from one sample in a study of blood T cells in healthy people across ages. Primers used in a second PCR of about 7 to 11 cycles were a sample-barcoded 5' primer and a J-beta primer mix. TCRdb redid the calling of the 5' RACE reads with MiXCR, one entry per CDR3 protein. Among 1,300,000 or so distinct CDR3 sequences, 59% were seen once, and the ten largest hold about 6.3%. The sequenced sample was blood. These receptors came from a man between 18 and 35 years old in good health.

The CDR3 here is CASSQGMVAGYSNQPQHF. As DNA, the CDR3 is TGTGCCAGCAGCCAAGGGATGGTTGCAGGGTATAGCAATCAGCCCCAGCATTTT. The V and J genes are TRBV3-1 and TRBJ1-5; possibly TRBD1 for D (5 bases). Trimming left V 1 base short and J 0 bases short, with 16 bases between. The CDR3 runs 18 residues. The V gene's germline CDR1 is LGHDT and CDR2 YNNKEL (reference sequence).

The rearrangement joins TRBV25-1 to TRBJ1-1, with 8 bases lining up with TRBD1. The germline CDR1 and CDR2 sequences are MGHDK and SYGVNS. The CDR3 is 13 amino acids. V gave up 4 bases and J gave up 6 bases; unmatched junction bases: 4. This CDR3 reads CASSGPQGAEAFF. Here the CDR3 DNA reads TGTGCCAGCAGTGGCCCACAGGGGGCTGAAGCTTTCTTT.

The chain combines TRBV7-9 with TRBJ1-2; 7 bases line up with TRBD1. Germline assignment: CDR1 SEHNR and CDR2 FQNEAQ (reference sequence). V shed 4 bases, J shed 2 bases, and the junction held 10 bases outside the gene matches. CDR3 length: 16 residues. The CDR3 reads CASSSNPGTANYGYTF. In DNA form, the CDR3 reads TGTGCCAGCAGCTCCAACCCCGGGACAGCGAACTATGGCTACACCTTC. Together with reference TRBV7-9 and TRBJ1-2, the CDR3 gives the full variable domain: DTGVSQNPRHKITKRGQNVTFRCDPISEHNRLYWYRQTLGQGPEFLTYFQNEAQLEKSRLLSDRFSAERPKGSFSTLEIQRTEQGDSAMYLCASSSNPGTANYGYTFGSGTRLTVV.

This clonotype was observed a few times. V is TRBV29-1 and J is TRBJ2-3, with TRBD2 identical over 9 bases. With V trimmed by 4 bases and J by 4 bases, 12 bases remained unmatched. Germline loops: CDR1 SQVTM, CDR2 ANQGSEA. This CDR3 spans 16 amino acids. The CDR3 nucleotides are TGCAGCGTTGTATGGGCTAGCGGGAATAAGGCAGATACGCAGTATTTT. Translated: CSVVWASGNKADTQYF.

This clonotype was seen a single time. CDR3 protein: CASSQTGGTYYNSPLHF. CDR3 coding DNA: TGTGCCAGCAGTCAAACGGGGGGAACCTACTATAATTCACCCCTCCACTTT. The chain employs TRBV28 and TRBJ1-6, with TRBD1 as a possible D gene (5 bases). CDR3 length equals 17 residues. Trimming left V 5 bases short and J 3 bases short, with 17 bases between. Germline assignment: CDR1 MDHEN and CDR2 SYDVKM. The whole variable domain, filled in from reference TRBV28 and TRBJ1-6, reads DVKVTQSSRYLVKRTGEKVFLECVQDMDHENMFWYRQDPGLGLRLIYFSYDVKMKEKGDIPEGYSVSREKKERFSLILESASTNQTSMYLCASSQTGGTYYNSPLHFGNGTRLTVT.

The chain is built from TRBV6-1 and TRBJ2-5; no reliable D call. Trimming shortened V by 8 bases and J by 1 base, and 11 bases separated the two germline ends. CDR1 is MNHNS, CDR2 SASEGT, per germline. This CDR3 is 13 amino acids long. The CDR3: CASRTPGQETQYF. DNA of the CDR3: TGTGCCAGCCGCACTCCGGGCCAAGAGACCCAGTACTTC.

The J gene is TRBJ2-5, the V gene TRBV5-6, with D perhaps TRBD1 (5 bases). Matching the DNA end better, TRBJ2-7 makes the J call doubtful. The CDR3 extends over 14 amino acids. Germline V gene sequence: CDR1 SGHDT, CDR2 YYEEEE. As DNA, the CDR3 is TGTGCCAGCAGCTTCATGGGCAGGGTCCACGAGCAGTACTTC. It yields the protein CASSFMGRVHEQYF.

V and J are TRBV28 and TRBJ2-5, with D tentatively TRBD1 (6 bases). This CDR3 is built from 17 residues. Between the trimmed V and J ends, which lost 3 bases and 5 bases, there was a span of 22 bases. Germline-derived CDR1 and CDR2 are MDHEN and SYDVKM. The CDR3 loop reads CASSLPGSSSGAETQYF. In DNA form, the CDR3 reads TGTGCCAGCAGTTTGCCGGGGTCATCCTCAGGGGCCGAGACCCAGTACTTC.

This clonotype occurred a few times. This chain connects TRBV10-3 to TRBJ2-1; 15 nucleotides agree with TRBD2. Germline V gives CDR1 ENHRY, CDR2 SYGVKD. With 4 bases clipped from V and 0 bases from J, the junction kept 1 base outside the gene matches. The length of the CDR3 is 17 residues. This CDR3 reads CAISGTSGGASYNEQFF. CDR3 in DNA: TGTGCCATCAGTGGGACTAGCGGGGGGGCCTCCTACAATGAGCAGTTCTTC.

V and J are TRBV29-1 and TRBJ2-6, with D maybe TRBD2 (6 bases). This CDR3 has 13 residues. V lost 7 bases and J lost 3, with 10 bases in between. Germline CDR1 is SQVTM and CDR2 is ANQGSEA. CDR3 nucleotide sequence: TGCAGCGCCCGCGGGGATGGGGCCAACGTCCTGACTTTC. This codes for CSARGDGANVLTF.

The V call is TRBV6-6, the J call TRBJ1-4, with TRBD1 as a possible D gene (5 bases). The V end lost 6 bases, the J end lost 6 bases, and 14 bases lay between the germline ends. CDR1 is MNHNY, CDR2 SVGAGI, per germline (reference sequence). The CDR3 has 14 amino acids. The DNA of the CDR3 is TGTGCCAGCAGCTCCGGGACCATAGATGAAAAACTGTTTTTT. Its translation is CASSSGTIDEKLFF.

Turning to this clonotype: Germline is not matched at one junction end, which may reflect a read error. The J gene is TRBJ1-2, the V gene TRBV5-8; D gene ambiguous. The CDR3 has 14 amino acids. Germline CDR1 and CDR2: SGHTS and YDEGEE. CDR3 in amino acids: CAGSLLMVDYGYTF. The DNA of the CDR3 is TGTGCCGGCAGCTTACTCATGGTAGACTATGGCTACACCTTC.

This clonotype has more than one count but fewer than ten. The V call is TRBV6-2 or TRBV6-3, the J call TRBJ2-1, with 9 positions matching TRBD1. V was clipped by 7 bases and J by 8 bases; unmatched bases: 21. Germline V gene lookup returns CDR1 MNHEY and CDR2 SVGEGT. This CDR3 spans 18 amino acids. The CDR3 spells CASTTAQDRGRWFDEQFF. The CDR3 bases are TGTGCCAGCACCACGGCTCAGGACAGGGGCCGGTGGTTCGATGAGCAGTTCTTC.

This clonotype was counted between two and nine times. V gene TRBV14 combines with J gene TRBJ2-1; TRBD2 aligns across 11 bases. CDR1 SGHDN and CDR2 FVKESK come from the germline V gene. The CDR3 spans 16 residues. V lost 5 bases and J lost 1; bases outside the gene matches: 4. The CDR3 DNA sequence: TGTGCCAGCAGCGTAATAGCGGGAGGGTCCTACAATGAGCAGTTCTTC. This translates into CASSVIAGGSYNEQFF.

In its sample, this clonotype was seen once. The chain has TRBV10-1 and TRBJ2-3; 7 nucleotides line up with TRBD1. Germline lookup yields CDR1 WNHNN and CDR2 SYGVQD (reference sequence). V shed 0 bases and J 4 bases; nucleotides not matched to a gene: 4. The CDR3 covers 15 residues. The CDR3 is CASSESTGRADTQYF. CDR3 in DNA: TGCGCCAGCAGTGAGTCGACAGGGAGAGCAGATACGCAGTATTTT.

The chain links TRBV7-9 to TRBJ2-3, with unresolved D. Trimming stripped 0 bases from V and 7 bases from J, with 11 bases between. This CDR3 comprises 14 residues. From germline, CDR1 is SEHNR and CDR2 FQNEAQ (reference sequence). This CDR3 reads CASSLAWPENTQYF. As DNA, the CDR3 is TGTGCCAGCAGCTTAGCGTGGCCGGAAAATACGCAGTATTTT. The entire variable domain, with the rest obtained from reference TRBV7-9 and TRBJ2-3, is as follows: DTGVSQNPRHKITKRGQNVTFRCDPISEHNRLYWYRQTLGQGPEFLTYFQNEAQLEKSRLLSDRFSAERPKGSFSTLEIQRTEQGDSAMYLCASSLAWPENTQYFGPGTRLTVL.

This chain links TRBV7-8 with TRBJ1-6, with 10 bases aligning to TRBD1. This CDR3 has 14 amino acids. CDR1 SGHVS and CDR2 FQNEAQ come from the germline V gene. J lost 6 bases, V lost 11 bases, and 7 bases had no gene match. CDR3: CAAGRTGGNSPLHF. The CDR3 DNA follows: TGTGCCGCCGGGAGGACAGGGGGTAATTCACCCCTCCACTTT.

The gene calls are TRBV2 and TRBJ1-2; a possible D gene is TRBD1 (5 bases). Germline CDR1 and CDR2: SNHLY and FYNNEI. Deletions cut 0 bases from V and 6 bases from J, with 20 bases between. This CDR3 has 17 amino acids. CDR3 loop: CASSEAGLGLRWDGYTF. The CDR3 nucleotides read TGTGCCAGCAGTGAAGCGGGGCTGGGATTGAGGTGGGATGGCTACACCTTC.

The gene calls are TRBV4-3 and TRBJ2-7, with D perhaps TRBD1 or TRBD2 (5 bases each). The closer fit of TRBJ2-5 to the DNA end suggests the J call may be wrong. In germline, CDR1 is LGHNA, CDR2 YSLEER. The CDR3 is 15 residues long. This CDR3 is CASSQDGTEQETQYF. Written as DNA, the CDR3 is TGCGCCAGCAGCCAAGATGGGACGGAGCAAGAGACCCAGTACTTC.

CDR3 loop: CASSSRTSGSPEQYF. The CDR3, as DNA: TGTGCCAGCAGCTCCCGGACTAGCGGGAGTCCCGAGCAGTACTTC. The J gene is TRBJ2-7, the V gene TRBV7-9; 13 bases fit TRBD2. CDR1 and CDR2 (germline): SEHNR, FQNEAQ (reference sequence). V gave up 4 bases and J gave up 6 bases; unmatched junction bases: 6. The CDR3 is 15 residues long.

The count of this clonotype is one. The chain employs TRBV5-1 and TRBJ2-7; D unresolved. The V gene's germline CDR1 is SGHRS and CDR2 YFSETQ. Between the trimmed V and J ends, which lost 4 bases and 5 bases, there was a span of 19 bases. This CDR3 comprises 15 residues. This CDR3 is CASSPDGPFFDEQYF. CDR3 DNA sequence: TGCGCCAGCAGCCCTGACGGACCCTTTTTTGACGAGCAGTACTTC.

The genes are TRBV20-1 and TRBJ1-4; a weak D match, TRBD1 (5 bases). Germline-derived CDR1 and CDR2 are DFQATT and SNEGSKA (reference sequence). The length of the CDR3 is 18 residues. V was cut by 3 bases and J by 0 bases, with 20 bases left in between. DNA for the CDR3: TGCAGTGCTAGGGCCAGGGTGCACCGTGGGGCAACTAATGAAAAACTGTTTTTT. As protein: CSARARVHRGATNEKLFF.

This chain links TRBV27 with TRBJ2-2, with TRBD1 matching over 7 bases. V lost 6 bases to trimming and J lost 4 bases; unmatched junction nucleotides: 5. CDR3 length: 14 residues. CDR1 MNHEY and CDR2 SMNVEV come from the germline V gene (reference sequence). CDR3 in amino acids: CASRRQGSTGELFF. CDR3 DNA sequence: TGTGCCAGCAGACGACAGGGCAGCACCGGGGAGCTGTTTTTT.

This clonotype turned up a few times. This sequence joins TRBV27 and TRBJ1-1; tentatively, D is TRBD1 (5 bases). CDR3 length: 18 amino acids. In germline, CDR1 is MNHEY, CDR2 SMNVEV (reference sequence). Trimming shortened V by 0 bases and J by 0 bases, and 17 bases separated the two germline ends. The CDR3 loop is CASSLSPAGISLNTEAFF. DNA for the CDR3: TGTGCCAGCAGTTTATCGCCGGCAGGGATCTCCCTGAACACTGAAGCTTTCTTT.

The chain carries TRBV10-3 and TRBJ2-7, with 9 positions matching TRBD1. CDR3 size: 14 residues. Unmatched junction bases numbered 8, after V lost 6 bases and J lost 5 bases. Germline lookup yields CDR1 ENHRY and CDR2 SYGVKD. The CDR3 protein is CAIRSGQGRNEQYF. DNA of the CDR3: TGTGCCATCAGGTCGGGACAGGGACGGAACGAGCAGTACTTC.